This TCR beta chain was identified in a study of post-analysis software for immune sequencing data. Study-wide results and caveats: With TRBV5-6, TRBV5-1 and TRBV20-1 included, about five TRBV segments were more frequent in patients than in controls. Controls had significantly higher normalized Chao1 diversity than multiple sclerosis patients.

There are a few counts of this clonotype. Its antigen is not identified. Built from TCR beta cDNA, the libraries had unique molecular identifiers in them. Each CDR3 protein gets one entry after TCRdb re-called the PCR reads with MiXCR. The profile shows more than 450,000 distinct CDR3 sequences, about 44% of them singletons. Germline CDR1 reads ENHRY; CDR2 reads SYGVKD. The CDR3 totals 13 residues. Trimming shortened V by 5 bases and J by 4 bases, and 11 bases separated the two germline ends. The sample consisted of blood. The source is a girl under 18 with multiple sclerosis. The chain recombines TRBV10-3 with TRBJ1-2; D remains unclear. The DNA for the CDR3 is TGTGCCATCAGTCAAGGACTCGGCTATGGCTACACCTTC. Its translation is CAISQGLGYGYTF.